These 29 T cell receptor beta chains were sequenced from one sample in a study of spatial heterogeneity in lung cancer (dated by TCRdb to about 2019). Library creation used 5' RACE. The reads were generated on a NextSeq 500. TCRdb passed the public sequencing reads through fastp at Q25 and MiXCR, retaining productive beta sequences. Each CDR3 protein gets just one entry, which takes the most common genes and DNA from the rows behind it. The sample table holds around 3,000 distinct CDR3 sequences, of which 4.7% were seen once. The ten largest clonotypes hold about 15% of the sample. According to the study, the label for this sample's time point signals: sample taken at primary tumor resection. The source material was normal lung tissue next to the tumor, sampled at surgery. The receptors were sampled from a male donor with early-stage non-small cell lung cancer.

This clonotype was observed at least ten times. This chain joins TRBV28 and TRBJ2-1; 11 positions agree with TRBD2. Unmatched junction bases numbered 9, after V lost 5 bases and J lost 6 bases. Looked up from germline, CDR1 is MDHEN and CDR2 is SYDVKM. This CDR3 comprises 16 residues. CDR3 protein: CASSPVIAGGRNEQFF. CDR3 nucleotide sequence: TGTGCCAGCAGTCCCGTCATAGCGGGAGGGCGCAATGAGCAGTTCTTC.

Judged by abundance, this clonotype is medium-sized. This chain links TRBV20-1 with TRBJ2-1; TRBD2 matches at 8 bases. V trimming: 5 bases; J trimming: 0 bases; junction bases outside the gene matches: 9. The CDR3 runs 16 residues. The germline gives CDR1 DFQATT, CDR2 SNEGSKA (reference sequence). The CDR3 DNA is TGCAGTGCTCCCCTTTTCGGGAGGGGCTCCTACAATGAGCAGTTCTTC. It translates to CSAPLFGRGSYNEQFF.

Relative to its sample, this clonotype is medium-sized (0.01 to 0.1%). The rearrangement joins TRBV28 to TRBJ1-1, with 7 bases fitting TRBD1. CDR3 length: 14 amino acids. The junction had 11 bases not matched to a gene; V was cut back by 2 bases and J by 11 bases. Per germline, CDR1 MDHEN and CDR2 SYDVKM. The CDR3 here is CASSLVSETGLAFF. For the CDR3, the DNA is TGTGCCAGCAGTTTAGTGTCCGAGACAGGGCTGGCTTTCTTT.

In this sample, this clonotype is medium-sized. The rearrangement links TRBV7-8 to TRBJ1-5; 8 bases are shared with TRBD1. Germline V CDR1 and CDR2: SGHVS, FQNEAQ. The CDR3 is 14 residues long. The J segment lost 7 bases and the V segment lost 5 bases, leaving 7 bases of the junction unmatched. CDR3 nucleotides: TGTGCCAGCAGCCCCCGGACAGGGAGACAGCCCCAGCATTTT. This gives the protein CASSPRTGRQPQHF.

This clonotype ranks as medium-sized. The rearrangement links TRBV5-5 to TRBJ2-2; 11 positions agree with TRBD2. The CDR3 has 18 amino acids. Losses at the gene ends were 0 bases for V and 1 base for J; bases not matched to a gene: 5. Germline V CDR1 and CDR2: SGHKS, YYEKEE (reference sequence). This chain's CDR3 is CASSLVWLAGGNTGELFF. Written as DNA, the CDR3 is TGTGCCAGCAGCTTGGTTTGGCTAGCGGGAGGGAACACCGGGGAGCTGTTTTTT.

This clonotype was seen repeatedly, ten times or more. The chain joins TRBV20-1 to TRBJ2-2; TRBD2 is a possible D gene (6 bases). With 1 base removed from V and 2 bases from J, the gap between germline ends came to 11 bases. CDR3 length equals 15 residues. CDR1 and CDR2 (germline): DFQATT, SNEGSKA (reference sequence). The CDR3 loop is CSARGWGTNTGELFF. In DNA form, the CDR3 reads TGCAGTGCTAGAGGTTGGGGGACTAACACCGGGGAGCTGTTTTTT.

By sample share, this clonotype is medium-sized. V gene TRBV11-2 combines with J gene TRBJ2-1; possibly TRBD2 for D (5 bases). CDR1 and CDR2 (germline): SGHAT, FQNNGV. V dropped 5 bases and J dropped 4 bases, with 12 bases sitting between them. CDR3 length: 14 residues. CDR3 region: CASSPGSGYNEQFF. CDR3 DNA: TGTGCCAGCAGCCCAGGTTCGGGGTACAATGAGCAGTTCTTC. Looking up the rest from reference TRBV11-2 and TRBJ2-1 gives the full variable domain: EAGVAQSPRYKIIEKRQSVAFWCNPISGHATLYWYQQILGQGPKLLIQFQNNGVVDDSQLPKDRFSAERLKGVDSTLKIQPAKLEDSAVYLCASSPGSGYNEQFFGPGTRLTVL.

The V call is TRBV20-1, the J call TRBJ2-3; 7 bases are a match to TRBD1. V lost 3 bases to trimming and J lost 1 base; unmatched junction nucleotides: 1. This CDR3 comprises 13 residues. The germline gives CDR1 DFQATT, CDR2 SNEGSKA (reference sequence). This CDR3 is CSASGTGTDTQYF. In DNA, the CDR3 is TGCAGTGCTAGCGGGACAGGCACAGATACGCAGTATTTT.

The chain uses TRBV7-7 and TRBJ2-2, with 11 positions matching TRBD2. The V and J ends lost 5 bases and 7 bases, in that order; junction bases with no gene match: 6. Germline V CDR1 and CDR2: SSHAT, FNYEAQ (reference sequence). The CDR3 is 15 residues long. The CDR3 bases are TGTGCCAGCAGCGTTCTAGCGGGAGGAAGCGGGGAGCTGTTTTTT. This encodes CASSVLAGGSGELFF.

This clonotype is medium-sized. V is TRBV6-2 or TRBV6-3 and J is TRBJ1-1; 8 bases are a match to TRBD1. This CDR3 has 13 amino acids. The V gene's germline CDR1 is MNHEY and CDR2 SVGEGT. Trimming took 6 bases from V and 7 from J; bases not matched to a gene: 7. The DNA of the CDR3 is TGTGCCAGCAGCTGGGACAGGAGGGGTGAAGCTTTCTTT. Encoded protein: CASSWDRRGEAFF.

This clonotype was seen more than once but under ten times. The CDR3 region has the DNA TGTGCCAGCAGCTTAGGGGCGCGGCATAGCACAGATACGCAGTATTTT. Protein: CASSLGARHSTDTQYF. The V and J genes are TRBV7-2 and TRBJ2-3, with no clear D. Per germline, CDR1 SGHTA and CDR2 FQGNSA. The CDR3 has 16 amino acids. Trimming took off 1 base at V and 0 bases at J, with 11 bases between the two ends.

This clonotype is categorized as medium-sized. This chain joins TRBV7-2 and TRBJ1-2; TRBD1 is a possible D gene (6 bases). CDR3 length: 15 residues. In germline, CDR1 is SGHTA, CDR2 FQGNSA. Trimming took 0 bases from V and 5 from J, leaving 13 bases between them. In nucleotides, the CDR3 is TGTGCCAGCAGCTTAGCGGGGGCAGAAGGGTATGGCTACACCTTC. The encoded protein is CASSLAGAEGYGYTF.

This clonotype has at least ten counts. The chain couples TRBV2 to TRBJ2-7, with D uncertain. V was clipped by 1 base and J by 2 bases, with 6 bases between them. CDR3 length: 13 amino acids. Germline V CDR1 and CDR2: SNHLY, FYNNEI. CDR3 region: CASSEGTAYEQYF. The CDR3 DNA follows: TGTGCCAGCAGTGAAGGTACAGCCTACGAGCAGTACTTC.

V usage is TRBV20-1 and J usage is TRBJ2-4, with 10 bases matching TRBD2. Looked up from germline, CDR1 is DFQATT and CDR2 is SNEGSKA (reference sequence). The CDR3 has 15 residues. Trimming cost V 1 base and J 0 bases; bases outside gene matches: 0. CDR3 bases: TGCAGTGCTAGAGCTAGCGGGGGAGCCAAAAACATTCAGTACTTC. Its protein product is CSARASGGAKNIQYF.

This clonotype is labeled medium-sized. CDR3 DNA: TGTGCCAGCACATCCGACAGCAATCAGCCCCAGCATTTT. This translates into CASTSDSNQPQHF. The rearrangement joins TRBV6-2 or TRBV6-3 to TRBJ1-5; no reliable D call. V was shortened by 7 bases and J by 1 base, with 8 bases between the two germline ends. This CDR3 is 13 amino acids long. Germline CDR1 and CDR2: MNHEY and SVGEGT.

This clonotype was seen repeatedly, ten times or more. V and J are TRBV9 and TRBJ2-1; D not resolved. Germline values: CDR1 SGDLS, CDR2 YYNGEE. The CDR3 runs to 15 residues. V lost 3 bases, J lost 5 bases, and 15 bases lay in between. Written as DNA, the CDR3 is TGTGCCAGCAGCGCCCCGTCCCGGTCAAACAATGAGCAGTTCTTC. Translation gives CASSAPSRSNNEQFF.

In its sample, this clonotype ranks as medium-sized. The rearrangement joins TRBV5-8 to TRBJ1-5; D is possibly TRBD1 (5 bases). The CDR3 loop spans 15 amino acids. Germline V lookup: CDR1 SGHTS, CDR2 YDEGEE. Trimming cost V 1 base and J 0 bases, with 8 bases left between them. The CDR3 DNA follows: TGTGCCAGCAGCTTGCAGGGCTATAGCAATCAGCCCCAGCATTTT. Its protein product is CASSLQGYSNQPQHF.

Within the sample, this clonotype is medium-sized. V and J are TRBV20-1 and TRBJ2-7, with D possibly being TRBD2 (5 bases). CDR3 length: 13 residues. V lost 3 bases and J lost 6, with 15 bases in between. Germline-derived CDR1 and CDR2 are DFQATT and SNEGSKA (reference sequence). The CDR3 here is CSASRPGSLEQYF. Here the CDR3 DNA reads TGCAGTGCTAGTCGTCCGGGGTCCCTCGAGCAGTACTTC.

Within the sample, this clonotype is medium-sized (0.01 to 0.1%). The J gene is TRBJ1-1, the V gene TRBV7-8; weak D call: TRBD1 (6 bases). In germline, CDR1 is SGHVS, CDR2 FQNEAQ. Trimming removed 3 bases from V and 0 bases from J, with 8 bases in between. The CDR3 is 14 residues long. CDR3 residues: CASSFGQLNTEAFF. CDR3 in DNA: TGTGCCAGCAGCTTTGGACAGCTGAACACTGAAGCTTTCTTT.

This clonotype qualifies as medium-sized. This CDR3 is CAISDLAGRYEQFF. The DNA for the CDR3 is TGTGCCATCAGTGATCTAGCGGGAAGGTATGAGCAGTTCTTC. The chain combines TRBV10-3 with TRBJ2-1, with 9 bases that match TRBD2. The CDR3 spans 14 residues. Germline V gene sequence: CDR1 ENHRY, CDR2 SYGVKD. Trimming took 3 bases from V and 8 from J; bases not matched to a gene: 5.

This clonotype is labeled medium-sized. The chain is built from TRBV29-1 and TRBJ2-5, with D perhaps TRBD1 (5 bases). The length of the CDR3 is 13 residues. Trimming removed 5 bases from V and 1 base from J, with 11 bases in between. Germline V CDR1 and CDR2: SQVTM, ANQGSEA. The CDR3 sequence is CSVSWGTQETQYF. The CDR3 nucleotides are TGCAGCGTTAGTTGGGGCACCCAAGAGACCCAGTACTTC. The variable domain in full, with the rest retrieved from reference TRBV29-1 and TRBJ2-5, is SAVISQKPSRDICQRGTSLTIQCQVDSQVTMMFWYRQQPGQSLTLIATANQGSEATYESGFVIDKFPISRPNLTFSTLTVSNMSPEDSSIYLCSVSWGTQETQYFGPGTRLLVL.

In its sample, this clonotype is medium-sized. The chain couples TRBV20-1 to TRBJ2-1; D possibly corresponds to TRBD1 (5 bases). Trimming pared 0 bases from V and 10 bases from J, leaving 10 bases between. The germline V gene has CDR1 DFQATT and CDR2 SNEGSKA (reference sequence). The CDR3 sequence is 12 residues long. This chain's CDR3 is CSARDLAGEQFF. CDR3 bases: TGCAGTGCTAGAGATCTGGCAGGGGAGCAGTTCTTC.

This clonotype is classed as medium-sized. The chain employs TRBV13 and TRBJ1-5; no definite D call. V was cut by 1 base and J by 7 bases, with 14 bases left in between. Germline values: CDR1 PRHDT, CDR2 FYEKMQ (reference sequence). This CDR3 region has 15 residues. The CDR3 DNA sequence: TGTGCCAGCAGCTTAGATCGGGGTGCGGTACAGCCCCAGCATTTT. Protein: CASSLDRGAVQPQHF.

This clonotype counts as medium-sized. The chain uses TRBV10-1 and TRBJ1-1; a possible D gene is TRBD1 (5 bases). The CDR3 consists of 16 residues. Germline CDR1 and CDR2: WNHNN and SYGVQD (reference sequence). Trimming removed 4 bases from V and 3 bases from J, with 18 bases in between. CDR3 protein: CASSVKRMGGDTEAFF. The CDR3 DNA reads TGCGCCAGCAGTGTTAAAAGGATGGGGGGGGACACTGAAGCTTTCTTT.

By frequency in the sample, this clonotype is medium-sized. The chain employs TRBV11-1 and TRBJ2-2, with D maybe TRBD1 (6 bases). This CDR3 has 14 residues. Germline CDR1 SGHAT, CDR2 FQDESV (reference sequence). V was cut by 5 bases and J by 11 bases, with 18 bases left in between. CDR3 DNA: TGTGCCAGCAGCCGCGGACAGAGTGAGCGTGAGCTGTTTTTT. Its protein is CASSRGQSERELFF.

This clonotype showed up many times. J is TRBJ1-4 and V is TRBV27; D is unclear. The CDR3 covers 14 residues. Germline CDR1 reads MNHEY; CDR2 reads SMNVEV (reference sequence). Between the trimmed V and J ends, which lost 4 bases and 5 bases, there was a span of 11 bases. The CDR3 loop reads CASSSRTANEKLFF. In nucleotides, the CDR3 is TGTGCCAGCAGTTCCAGGACGGCCAATGAAAAACTGTTTTTT. Complete variable domain (other parts from reference TRBV27 and TRBJ1-4): EAQVTQNPRYLITVTGKKLTVTCSQNMNHEYMSWYRQDPGLGLRQIYYSMNVEVTDKGDVPEGYKVSRKEKRNFPLILESPSPNQTSLYFCASSSRTANEKLFFGSGTQLSVL.

Sample share makes this clonotype medium-sized. The chain is built from TRBV20-1 and TRBJ2-7, with D possibly TRBD2 on 6 matching bases. The CDR3 sequence is 14 residues long. Per the germline V gene, CDR1 is DFQATT and CDR2 is SNEGSKA (reference sequence). Trimming pared 3 bases from V and 5 bases from J, leaving 17 bases between. DNA of the CDR3: TGCAGTGCTAGGGGGACTGCGGTAGGGAACGAGCAGTACTTC. Protein product: CSARGTAVGNEQYF.

This clonotype was counted many times. An end of the junction does not agree with germline; a read error may underlie this. The gene calls are TRBV20-1 and TRBJ1-1; D remains unclear. The CDR3 runs 13 residues. Germline V gives CDR1 DFQATT, CDR2 SNEGSKA (reference sequence). DNA for the CDR3: TGCAGTGCTAGAATGGGGATAAACACTGAAGCCTTCTTT. Protein: CSARMGINTEAFF.

This clonotype is medium-sized. The gene calls are TRBV2 and TRBJ2-1; 8 nucleotides agree with TRBD2. Germline V gene sequence: CDR1 SNHLY, CDR2 FYNNEI. The CDR3 runs to 15 residues. V was clipped by 5 bases and J by 9 bases; unmatched bases: 12. CDR3 nucleotides: TGTGCCAGCAGTCCTGAGACTAGCGATAGCACTGAGCAGTTCTTC. This gives the protein CASSPETSDSTEQFF.